Listed here are 10 T cell receptor beta chains from one sample, sequenced in a study of human T cells and chemical hapten exposure. Using its own MiXCR run on the RACE reads, TCRdb lists one record per CDR3 protein. The table has about 190,000 distinct CDR3 sequences, around 25% seen once. Time point meaning: patch test 3, about 24 weeks after DPC sensitization. Treatment of the sample: therapeutic diphenylcyclopropenone sensitization with weekly scalp DPC. Material: whole blood, obtained in connection with sensitization to the hapten diphenylcyclopropenone (DPC). These receptors all stem from a woman aged 40 to 50 with alopecia areata. Some clones in this sample may be carry-over from other donors' samples.

V usage is TRBV5-5 and J usage is TRBJ2-5; D is uncertain. Trimming removed 4 bases from V and 0 bases from J, with 13 bases in between. CDR1 and CDR2 (germline): SGHKS, YYEKEE (reference sequence). This CDR3 is built from 15 residues. This CDR3 reads CASSPKRLYQETQYF. CDR3 coding DNA: TGTGCCAGCAGCCCGAAAAGATTATACCAAGAGACCCAGTACTTC.

The chain uses TRBV29-1 and TRBJ2-7; 9 nucleotides match TRBD1. V shed 7 bases, J shed 4 bases, and the junction held 5 bases outside the gene matches. CDR1 and CDR2 from the germline V gene are SQVTM and ANQGSEA. This CDR3 has 12 amino acids. CDR3: CSALDRGYEQYF. CDR3 nucleotide sequence: TGCAGCGCTCTGGACAGGGGATACGAGCAGTACTTC.

This clonotype was seen a handful of times. The chain has TRBV28 and TRBJ1-6; TRBD1 aligns across 7 bases. The CDR3 totals 14 residues. After removal of 6 bases from V and 5 bases from J, the junction contained 4 bases not matched to a gene. Per germline, CDR1 MDHEN and CDR2 SYDVKM. Written as DNA, the CDR3 is TGTGCCAGCAGGTCGACAGGGCATAATTCACCCCTCCACTTT. It encodes CASRSTGHNSPLHF.

V is TRBV27 and J is TRBJ2-7, with 14 bases lining up with TRBD2. From germline, CDR1 is MNHEY and CDR2 SMNVEV (reference sequence). Trimming at V came to 5 bases and at J to 7 bases, leaving 13 bases not matched to a gene. The CDR3 consists of 17 residues. The CDR3 DNA reads as TGTGCCAGCAGTCTTAATCCGGGACTAGCGGGAGTACATGAGCAGTACTTC. Protein: CASSLNPGLAGVHEQYF.

The chain uses TRBV6-5 and TRBJ1-1; TRBD1 aligns across 7 bases. Trimming removed 7 bases from V and 3 bases from J; junction bases left unmatched: 2. CDR3 size: 12 residues. CDR1 MNHEY and CDR2 SVGAGI come from the germline V gene. The CDR3 is CASTQGDTEAFF. The CDR3 DNA is TGTGCCAGCACCCAGGGGGACACTGAAGCTTTCTTT.

This chain links TRBV29-1 with TRBJ2-2; D ambiguous. There are 14 residues in the CDR3. The V gene's germline CDR1 is SQVTM and CDR2 ANQGSEA. V lost 5 bases and J lost 0, with 10 bases in between. The CDR3 region is CSVLYLSNTGELFF. The CDR3 coding sequence is TGCAGCGTTCTATATCTATCGAACACCGGGGAGCTGTTTTTT.

This chain connects TRBV10-3 to TRBJ2-1; TRBD2 aligns across 12 bases. Looked up from germline, CDR1 is ENHRY and CDR2 is SYGVKD. The CDR3 is 21 residues long. The junction had 17 bases not matched to a gene; V was cut back by 0 bases and J by 5 bases. The DNA for the CDR3 is TGTGCCATCAGTGAGTCCTTCCCCCCTAGCGGGAGGGCCCAGGGGGACAATGAGCAGTTCTTC. This translates into CAISESFPPSGRAQGDNEQFF.

J is TRBJ1-5 and V is TRBV18; 8 positions match TRBD1. Germline V gene sequence: CDR1 KGHSH, CDR2 LQKENI. After removal of 2 bases from V and 7 bases from J, the junction contained 10 bases not matched to a gene. The CDR3 is 16 amino acids. CDR3 sequence: CASSPSGQGTGQPQHF. CDR3 coding DNA: TGTGCCAGCTCACCATCCGGACAGGGAACAGGACAGCCCCAGCATTTT.

Many counts were recorded for this clonotype. This sequence joins TRBV27 and TRBJ2-1, with TRBD2 matching 7 bases. CDR1 and CDR2 from the germline V gene are MNHEY and SMNVEV (reference sequence). Germline trimming cut 6 bases from V and 2 bases from J; bases unmatched to any gene: 7. The CDR3 has 15 amino acids. The CDR3 reads CASRLSGTTYNEQFF. The CDR3 DNA reads TGTGCCAGCAGACTCTCCGGGACTACCTACAATGAGCAGTTCTTC.

Comment on this clonotype: A much larger clone differs by one base, so this may be a read error. V usage is TRBV5-5 and J usage is TRBJ1-5; no definite D call. Looked up from germline, CDR1 is SGHKS and CDR2 is YYEKEE (reference sequence). This CDR3 has 14 residues. The CDR3 nucleotides are TGTGCCAGCAGCTTGAAAATAGGAGATCAGCCCCGGCATTTT. Encoded protein: CASSLKIGDQPRHF.